These 32 T cell receptor beta chains share one sample of origin, sequenced in a study of blood T cell repertoires in COVID-19. Sequencing was performed with immunoSEQ multiplex PCR; in TCRdb, only in-frame clones are kept and a portion is missing. The sample shows 200,000 to 250,000 clones, around 84% of them seen only once. The sample was peripheral blood. The origin of the receptors is a woman aged 18-29 years with acute or convalescent COVID-19.

This rearrangement joins TRBV11-2 to TRBJ2-5; a weak D match, TRBD1 (6 bases). With 1 base removed from V and 2 bases from J, the gap between germline ends came to 14 bases. The length of the CDR3 is 16 residues. Germline V gives CDR1 SGHAT, CDR2 FQNNGV. In DNA, the CDR3 is TGTGCCAGCAGCTTAGGGCAGGGGAAAATACAAGAGACCCAGTACTTC. Its protein is CASSLGQGKIQETQYF.

This clone was detected ten times or more. The chain has TRBV29-1 and TRBJ1-2; maybe TRBD1 (5 bases). The CDR3 totals 16 residues. The germline gives CDR1 SQVTM, CDR2 ANQGSEA. V was cut by 0 bases and J by 5 bases, with 19 bases left in between. The CDR3 DNA sequence: TGCAGCGTTGAAGAGGAGAACAGGCGGCGGCATTATGGCTACACCTTC. This encodes CSVEEENRRRHYGYTF. Looking up the rest from reference TRBV29-1 and TRBJ1-2 gives the full variable domain: SAVISQKPSRDICQRGTSLTIQCQVDSQVTMMFWYRQQPGQSLTLIATANQGSEATYESGFVIDKFPISRPNLTFSTLTVSNMSPEDSSIYLCSVEEENRRRHYGYTFGSGTRLTVV.

CDR3 amino acids: CASRGQMNTEAFF. Written as DNA, the CDR3 is TGTGCCAGTAGGGGACAGATGAACACTGAAGCTTTCTTT. The V and J genes are TRBV6-6 and TRBJ1-1; 7 bases fit TRBD1. Per germline, CDR1 MNHNY and CDR2 SVGAGI (reference sequence). V dropped 9 bases and J dropped 0; count of bases not matched to a gene: 4. The CDR3 has 13 amino acids.

The chain recombines TRBV4-1 with TRBJ1-1; tentatively, D is TRBD1 (6 bases). Trimming removed 0 bases at V and 4 bases at J, with 18 bases between. CDR3 length: 17 amino acids. Germline V gene lookup returns CDR1 MGHRA and CDR2 YSYEKL. CDR3 loop: CASSQDRGGGWGTEAFF. The DNA of the CDR3 is TGCGCCAGCAGCCAAGATCGCGGGGGCGGGTGGGGCACTGAAGCTTTCTTT.

The chain uses TRBV19 and TRBJ2-5; 12 bases match TRBD2. V lost 8 bases to trimming and J lost 5 bases; unmatched junction nucleotides: 3. This CDR3 has 13 residues. CDR1 is LNHDA, CDR2 SQIVND, per germline (reference sequence). In nucleotides, the CDR3 is TGTGCCAGTGCCCTAGCGGGAGGGGAGACCCAGTACTTC. Translation: CASALAGGETQYF. The full variable domain, rest sourced from reference TRBV19 and TRBJ2-5, is DGGITQSPKYLFRKEGQNVTLSCEQNLNHDAMYWYRQDPGQGLRLIYYSQIVNDFQKGDIAEGYSVSREKKESFPLTVTSAQKNPTAFYLCASALAGGETQYFGPGTRLLVL.

The gene calls are TRBV6-6 and TRBJ1-1; 7 bases match TRBD1. The CDR3 totals 15 residues. Germline V gene lookup returns CDR1 MNHNY and CDR2 SVGAGI (reference sequence). After removal of 6 bases from V and 4 bases from J, the junction contained 11 bases not matched to a gene. The DNA for the CDR3 is TGTGCCAGCAGAGGACAGGCCCTTGGGGGCACTGAAGCTTTCTTT. This gives the protein CASRGQALGGTEAFF.

CDR3 in amino acids: CASSDPAAADTQYF. CDR3 nucleotide sequence: TGTGCCAGCAGCGACCCCGCGGCGGCAGATACGCAGTATTTT. The genes are TRBV5-5 and TRBJ2-3; D not certain. Trimming stripped 4 bases from V and 4 bases from J, with 13 bases between. Germline V gives CDR1 SGHKS, CDR2 YYEKEE (reference sequence). The CDR3 consists of 14 residues.

The chain employs TRBV6-1 and TRBJ2-7, with D possibly TRBD1 on 7 matching bases. V lost 4 bases and J 2 bases, leaving 18 bases between the germline ends. This CDR3 has 16 residues. In germline, CDR1 is MNHNS, CDR2 SASEGT. In nucleotides, the CDR3 is TGTGCCAGCAGTGGCTCGGGGACAGCGGGTACCTACGAGCAGTACTTC. The encoded protein is CASSGSGTAGTYEQYF.

The chain employs TRBV28 and TRBJ1-5; perhaps TRBD1 as D (5 bases). Trimming took off 1 base at V and 4 bases at J, with 5 bases between the two ends. The germline CDR1 and CDR2 sequences are MDHEN and SYDVKM. The CDR3 has 13 residues. In DNA form, the CDR3 reads TGTGCCAGCAGTTTATCAGGGAATCAGCCCCAGCATTTT. Translated: CASSLSGNQPQHF.

The genes are TRBV27 and TRBJ2-1; a possible D gene is TRBD2 (6 bases). The CDR3 is made up of 14 amino acids. CDR1 is MNHEY and CDR2 is SMNVEV in the germline V gene (reference sequence). Trimming left V 2 bases short and J 9 bases short, with 14 bases between. The CDR3 DNA reads as TGTGCCAGCAGTTTAAACGGGAGAACGCGTGAGCAGTTCTTC. This gives the protein CASSLNGRTREQFF.

The V gene is TRBV7-9, the J gene TRBJ2-7; 7 positions agree with TRBD1. Germline V gene data show CDR1 as SEHNR and CDR2 as FQNEAQ (reference sequence). V shed 10 bases, J shed 3 bases, and the junction held 9 bases outside the gene matches. The CDR3 runs 13 residues. In DNA form, the CDR3 reads TGTGCCACCTTGGGACAGAGAAACTACGAGCAGTACTTC. The encoded protein is CATLGQRNYEQYF.

The chain employs TRBV14 and TRBJ1-6; possibly TRBD1 for D (5 bases). The ends were cut back, 0 bases at V and 10 bases at J, with 25 bases in the middle. The CDR3 has 19 residues. Germline values: CDR1 SGHDN, CDR2 FVKESK. The CDR3 is CASSQEPHPGAWWGSPLHF. The CDR3 nucleotides are TGTGCCAGCAGCCAAGAGCCCCACCCTGGGGCCTGGTGGGGCTCACCCCTCCACTTT.

This clone was observed a handful of times. V and J are TRBV11-2 and TRBJ2-7; 10 bases line up with TRBD1. Per the germline V gene, CDR1 is SGHAT and CDR2 is FQNNGV. Unmatched junction bases numbered 9, after V lost 4 bases and J lost 3 bases. The CDR3 spans 16 residues. CDR3 residues: CASSSHGTGVNYEQYF. The CDR3 nucleotides are TGTGCCAGCAGCTCACACGGGACAGGGGTCAACTACGAGCAGTACTTC.

This clone came up once. This rearrangement joins TRBV19 to TRBJ2-1; D is unresolved. This CDR3 is 15 amino acids long. Germline values: CDR1 LNHDA, CDR2 SQIVND (reference sequence). Between the trimmed V and J ends, which lost 5 bases and 2 bases, there was a span of 13 bases. The CDR3 reads CASSFSNSPYNEQFF. The DNA of the CDR3 is TGTGCCAGTAGTTTTTCCAACTCCCCCTACAATGAGCAGTTCTTC.

V and J are TRBV7-6 and TRBJ2-1, with 13 bases matching TRBD2. The V and J ends lost 2 bases and 7 bases, in that order; junction bases with no gene match: 17. The CDR3 loop spans 20 amino acids. Germline values: CDR1 SGHVS, CDR2 FNYEAQ. The CDR3 bases are TGTGCCAGCAGCTTAACCTTGGGACTAGCGGGAAAGGTAGCGTTGAATGAGCAGTTCTTC. It codes for CASSLTLGLAGKVALNEQFF.

V and J are TRBV5-1 and TRBJ1-2, with 9 nucleotides matching TRBD1. This CDR3 is built from 14 residues. V gave up 4 bases and J gave up 4 bases; unmatched junction bases: 5. CDR1 and CDR2 (germline): SGHRS, YFSETQ. CDR3 nucleotides: TGCGCCAGCAGCCCGGGACAGGGCGGCTATGGCTACACCTTC. Residues: CASSPGQGGYGYTF.

The chain combines TRBV7-2 with TRBJ2-5; a possible D gene is TRBD2 (6 bases). CDR1 is SGHTA, CDR2 FQGNSA, per germline. The ends were cut back, 5 bases at V and 4 bases at J, with 11 bases in the middle. The length of the CDR3 is 13 residues. The DNA for the CDR3 is TGTGCCAGCAGCCTGACTAGACCAGAGACCCAGTACTTC. Its translation: CASSLTRPETQYF.

This chain links TRBV30 with TRBJ1-2; maybe TRBD1 (5 bases). CDR3 size: 13 residues. Trimming left V 8 bases short and J 8 bases short, with 21 bases between. Germline loops: CDR1 GTSNPN, CDR2 SVGIG (reference sequence). CDR3 nucleotides: TGTGCCGGGACGTTGGCGGGGTCTCACGGCTACACCTTC. Its translation is CAGTLAGSHGYTF.

The chain links TRBV6-2 or TRBV6-3 to TRBJ2-7, with 7 bases lining up with TRBD1. The CDR3 has 17 amino acids. CDR1 MNHEY and CDR2 SVGEGT come from the germline V gene. The J segment lost 3 bases and the V segment lost 0 bases, leaving 11 bases of the junction unmatched. CDR3 coding DNA: TGTGCCAGCAGTTACTCGATGGTCACAGGGGATTACTACGAGCAGTACTTC. Its translation is CASSYSMVTGDYYEQYF.

V gene TRBV19 combines with J gene TRBJ2-1; weak D call: TRBD2 (7 bases). The germline V gene encodes CDR1 LNHDA and CDR2 SQIVND (reference sequence). The CDR3 is 15 amino acids. Trimming took 7 bases from V and 5 from J, leaving 18 bases between them. The CDR3 DNA follows: TGTGCCAGTAACAATGGCGCGGGGGCCGACAATGAGCAGTTCTTC. Amino acid sequence: CASNNGAGADNEQFF.

This chain uses TRBV27 with TRBJ2-5; 7 bases fit TRBD1. Unmatched junction bases numbered 5, after V lost 3 bases and J lost 4 bases. The CDR3 totals 14 residues. Germline lookup yields CDR1 MNHEY and CDR2 SMNVEV (reference sequence). The CDR3: CASSFSAGGETQYF. The CDR3 region has the DNA TGTGCCAGCAGTTTTTCGGCAGGGGGAGAGACCCAGTACTTC.

The chain uses TRBV6-5 and TRBJ1-2, with 8 positions matching TRBD1. The CDR3 loop spans 15 amino acids. Losses at the gene ends were 6 bases for V and 0 bases for J; bases not matched to a gene: 6. Per the germline V gene, CDR1 is MNHEY and CDR2 is SVGAGI. The CDR3 DNA is TGTGCCAGCAGGCAGGGGGCAGGGTCTAACTATGGCTACACCTTC. It translates to CASRQGAGSNYGYTF.

This clone showed up just once. V gene TRBV5-4 combines with J gene TRBJ2-6, with TRBD1 as a possible D gene (6 bases). Germline CDR1 SGHNT, CDR2 YYREEE (reference sequence). Trimming cost V 0 bases and J 0 bases, with 13 bases left between them. The CDR3 totals 18 residues. The CDR3: CASSLVAGADSGANVLTF. The CDR3 bases are TGTGCCAGCAGCTTGGTTGCAGGGGCGGACTCTGGGGCCAACGTCCTGACTTTC.

The chain is built from TRBV27 and TRBJ1-6; 8 bases agree with TRBD1. Trimming at V came to 7 bases and at J to 7 bases, leaving 9 bases not matched to a gene. The germline gives CDR1 MNHEY, CDR2 SMNVEV (reference sequence). CDR3 size: 15 residues. Here the CDR3 reads CASNKLDRDNSPLHF. CDR3 coding DNA: TGTGCCAGCAACAAACTGGACAGGGACAATTCACCCCTCCACTTT.

The chain is built from TRBV5-5 and TRBJ1-1, with D possibly being TRBD1 (5 bases). This CDR3 has 14 residues. V lost 0 bases and J lost 4, with 10 bases in between. Germline V CDR1 and CDR2: SGHKS, YYEKEE (reference sequence). CDR3 nucleotide sequence: TGTGCCAGCAGCTTGGAATATGACAGCACTGAAGCTTTCTTT. It specifies CASSLEYDSTEAFF. Using reference TRBV5-5 and TRBJ1-1 for the parts outside the CDR3, the full variable domain is DAGVTQSPTHLIKTRGQQVTLRCSPISGHKSVSWYQQVLGQGPQFIFQYYEKEERGRGNFPDRFSARQFPNYSSELNVNALLLGDSALYLCASSLEYDSTEAFFGQGTRLTVV.

The gene calls are TRBV3-1 (or the pseudogene TRBV3-2) and TRBJ2-6; 10 positions match TRBD2. CDR1 LGHDT and CDR2 YNNKEL come from the germline V gene (reference sequence). The CDR3 length is 19 residues. With 1 base clipped from V and 0 bases from J, the junction kept 6 bases outside the gene matches. For the CDR3, the DNA is TGTGCCAGCAGCCAAGCAACGGGACTAGCGCTCTCTGGGGCCAACGTCCTGACTTTC. Encoded protein: CASSQATGLALSGANVLTF.

This clone came up once. The chain is built from TRBV28 and TRBJ2-6; perhaps TRBD2 as D (5 bases). Trimming removed 0 bases from V and 4 bases from J, with 19 bases in between. The germline CDR1 and CDR2 sequences are MDHEN and SYDVKM. The CDR3 has 19 amino acids. The CDR3 DNA follows: TGTGCCAGCAGTTTATGGGGCACCACCGGATCGGGAGGGGCCAACGTCCTGACTTTC. The encoded protein is CASSLWGTTGSGGANVLTF.

The table lists this clone with a few counts. This chain links TRBV25-1 with TRBJ1-4; possibly TRBD1 for D (5 bases). The CDR3 loop spans 18 amino acids. V was pared by 3 bases and J by 4 bases, with 21 bases between. CDR1 MGHDK and CDR2 SYGVNS come from the germline V gene. This CDR3 is CASSDPPAGKDINEKLFF. CDR3 DNA: TGTGCCAGCAGTGACCCACCCGCGGGGAAGGACATTAATGAAAAACTGTTTTTT.

CDR3 DNA sequence: TGCGCCAGCAGCTGGGCCGGGACAGTGAACACTGAAGCTTTCTTT. This sequence encodes CASSWAGTVNTEAFF. The chain couples TRBV5-1 to TRBJ1-1, with TRBD1 matching 7 bases. The CDR3 sequence is 15 residues long. The V and J ends lost 3 bases and 0 bases, in that order; junction bases with no gene match: 5. The germline gives CDR1 SGHRS, CDR2 YFSETQ.

The chain recombines TRBV5-6 with TRBJ1-5, with 8 positions matching TRBD1. Trimming cost V 0 bases and J 2 bases; bases outside gene matches: 4. Germline CDR1 is SGHDT and CDR2 is YYEEEE. The CDR3 spans 16 residues. The CDR3 protein is CASSLALTGGNQPQHF. CDR3 DNA: TGTGCCAGCAGCTTGGCCCTGACAGGGGGCAATCAGCCCCAGCATTTT. Using reference TRBV5-6 and TRBJ1-5 for the parts outside the CDR3, the full variable domain is DAGVTQSPTHLIKTRGQQVTLRCSPKSGHDTVSWYQQALGQGPQFIFQYYEEEERQRGNFPDRFSGHQFPNYSSELNVNALLLGDSALYLCASSLALTGGNQPQHFGDGTRLSIL.

The chain uses TRBV20-1 and TRBJ2-4; TRBD1 might be the D (6 bases). V was trimmed by 1 base and J by 15 bases, leaving 13 bases between them. Germline values: CDR1 DFQATT, CDR2 SNEGSKA (reference sequence). There are 11 residues in the CDR3. CDR3 amino acids: CSARVIGRGYF. In DNA form, the CDR3 reads TGCAGTGCTAGAGTAATAGGCAGGGGGTACTTC.

This clone was detected only once. The chain uses TRBV29-1 and TRBJ2-7, with 7 bases fitting TRBD2. Germline V gene lookup returns CDR1 SQVTM and CDR2 ANQGSEA. V dropped 3 bases and J dropped 2; count of bases not matched to a gene: 7. CDR3 length: 14 residues. CDR3 in DNA: TGCAGCGTTGAGGCTAGCGGAGGGACCTACGAGCAGTACTTC. Translated: CSVEASGGTYEQYF.